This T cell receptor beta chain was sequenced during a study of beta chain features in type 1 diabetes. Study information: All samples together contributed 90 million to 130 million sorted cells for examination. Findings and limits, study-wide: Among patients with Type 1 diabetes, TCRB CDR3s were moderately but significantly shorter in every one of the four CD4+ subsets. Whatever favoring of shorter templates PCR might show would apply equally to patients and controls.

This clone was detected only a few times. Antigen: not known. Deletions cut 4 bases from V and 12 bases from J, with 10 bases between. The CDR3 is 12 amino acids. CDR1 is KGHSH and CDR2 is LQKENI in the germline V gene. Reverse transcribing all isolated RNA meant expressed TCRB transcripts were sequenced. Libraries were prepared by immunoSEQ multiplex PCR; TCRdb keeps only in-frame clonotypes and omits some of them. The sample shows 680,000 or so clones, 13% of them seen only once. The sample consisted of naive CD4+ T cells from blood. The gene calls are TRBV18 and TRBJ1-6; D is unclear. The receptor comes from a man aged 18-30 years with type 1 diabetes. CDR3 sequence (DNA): TGTGCCAGCTCACTCCCCCATGTACCCCTCCACTTT. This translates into CASSLPHVPLHF.